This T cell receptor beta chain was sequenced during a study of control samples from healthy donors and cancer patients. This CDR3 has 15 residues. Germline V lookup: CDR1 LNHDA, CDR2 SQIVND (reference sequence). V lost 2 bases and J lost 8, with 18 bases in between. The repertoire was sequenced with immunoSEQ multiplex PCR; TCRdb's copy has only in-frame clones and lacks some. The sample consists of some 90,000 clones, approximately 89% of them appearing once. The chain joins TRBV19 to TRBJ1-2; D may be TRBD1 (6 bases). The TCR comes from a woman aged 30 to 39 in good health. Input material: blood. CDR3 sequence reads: CASSIIKQGEGGYTF. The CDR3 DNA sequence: TGTGCCAGTAGTATAATCAAACAGGGTGAAGGGGGCTACACCTTC.